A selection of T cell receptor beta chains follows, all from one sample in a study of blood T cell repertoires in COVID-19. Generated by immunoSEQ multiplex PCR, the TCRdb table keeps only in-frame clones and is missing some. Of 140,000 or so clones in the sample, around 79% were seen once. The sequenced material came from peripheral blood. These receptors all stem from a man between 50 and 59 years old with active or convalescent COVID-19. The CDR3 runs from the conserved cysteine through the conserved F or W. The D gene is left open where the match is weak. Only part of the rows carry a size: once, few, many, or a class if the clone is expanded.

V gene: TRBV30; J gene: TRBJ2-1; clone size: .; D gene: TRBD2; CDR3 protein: CAWSSLLAGGNEQFF; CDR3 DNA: TGTGCCTGGAGTTCGTTACTAGCGGGAGGGAATGAGCAGTTCTTC
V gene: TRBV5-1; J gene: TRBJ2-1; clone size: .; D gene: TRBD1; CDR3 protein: CASSSSGTGNINEQFF; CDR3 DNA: TGCGCCAGCAGCTCCTCCGGGACAGGGAATATCAATGAGCAGTTCTTC
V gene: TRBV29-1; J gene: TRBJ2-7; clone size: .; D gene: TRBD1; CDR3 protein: CSTWTGSSYEQYF; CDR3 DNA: TGCAGCACCTGGACAGGGAGCTCCTACGAGCAGTACTTC
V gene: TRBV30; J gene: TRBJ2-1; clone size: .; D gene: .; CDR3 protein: CAWSQGRGYNEQFF; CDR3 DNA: TGTGCCTGGAGTCAGGGGAGGGGTTACAATGAGCAGTTCTTC
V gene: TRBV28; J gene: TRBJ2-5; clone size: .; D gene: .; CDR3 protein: CASSLARTQYF; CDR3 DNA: TGTGCCAGCAGTTTAGCTAGGACCCAGTACTTC
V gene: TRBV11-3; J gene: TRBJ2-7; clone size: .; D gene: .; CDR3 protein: CASSLGAGPTYEQYF; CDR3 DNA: TGTGCCAGCAGCTTAGGGGCGGGACCGACCTACGAGCAGTACTTC
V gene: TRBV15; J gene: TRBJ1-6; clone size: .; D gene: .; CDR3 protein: CATSQGFYNSPLHF; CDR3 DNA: TGTGCCACCTCCCAGGGGTTCTATAATTCACCCCTCCACTTT
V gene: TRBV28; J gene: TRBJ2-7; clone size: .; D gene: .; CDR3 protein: CASSSLRWAATYEQYF; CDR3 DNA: TGTGCCAGCAGTTCTCTTCGGTGGGCAGCCACCTACGAGCAGTACTTC
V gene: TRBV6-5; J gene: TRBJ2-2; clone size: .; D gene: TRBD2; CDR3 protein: CASSPTSGGTGELFF; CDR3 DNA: TGTGCCAGCAGCCCCACTAGCGGGGGCACCGGGGAGCTGTTTTTT
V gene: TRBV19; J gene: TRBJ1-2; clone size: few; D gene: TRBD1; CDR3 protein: CASSSGTEINYGYTF; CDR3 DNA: TGTGCCAGTAGTAGCGGGACAGAGATTAACTATGGCTACACCTTC
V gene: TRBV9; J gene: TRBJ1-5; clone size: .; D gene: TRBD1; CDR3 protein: CASSPTGGGQPQHF; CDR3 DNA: TGTGCCAGCAGCCCGACAGGGGGAGGTCAGCCCCAGCATTTT
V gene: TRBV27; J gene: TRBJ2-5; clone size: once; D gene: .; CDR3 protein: CASSYVGAETQYF; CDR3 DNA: TGTGCCAGCAGTTATGTGGGGGCAGAGACCCAGTACTTC
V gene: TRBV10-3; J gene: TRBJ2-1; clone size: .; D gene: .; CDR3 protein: CAISEAEEQFF; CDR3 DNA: TGTGCCATCAGTGAGGCCGAGGAGCAGTTCTTC
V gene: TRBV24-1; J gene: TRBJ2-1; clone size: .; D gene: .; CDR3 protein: CATSDLSGMGYNEQFF; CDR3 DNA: TGTGCCACCAGTGATTTGAGCGGAATGGGGTACAATGAGCAGTTCTTC
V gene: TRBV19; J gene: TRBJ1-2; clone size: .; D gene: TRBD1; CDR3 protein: CASSQTGQGYEGYTF; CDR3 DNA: TGTGCCAGTAGCCAGACGGGACAGGGGTACGAGGGCTACACCTTC